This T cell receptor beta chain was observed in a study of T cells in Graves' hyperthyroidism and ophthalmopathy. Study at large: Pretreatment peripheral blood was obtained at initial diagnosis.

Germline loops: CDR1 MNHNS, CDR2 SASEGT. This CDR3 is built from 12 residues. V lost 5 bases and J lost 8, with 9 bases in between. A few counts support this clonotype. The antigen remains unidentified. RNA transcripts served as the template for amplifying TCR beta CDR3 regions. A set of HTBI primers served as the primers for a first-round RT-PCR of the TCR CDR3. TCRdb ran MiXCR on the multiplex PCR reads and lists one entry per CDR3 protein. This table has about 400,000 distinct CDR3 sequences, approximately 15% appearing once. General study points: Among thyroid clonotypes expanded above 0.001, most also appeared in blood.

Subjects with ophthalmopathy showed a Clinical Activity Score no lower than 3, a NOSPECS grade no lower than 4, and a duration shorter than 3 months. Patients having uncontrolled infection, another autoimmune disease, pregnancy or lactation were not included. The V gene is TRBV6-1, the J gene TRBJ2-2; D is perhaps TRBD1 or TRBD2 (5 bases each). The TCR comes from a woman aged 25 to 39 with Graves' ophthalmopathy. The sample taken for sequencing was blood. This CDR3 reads CASSQGRGELFF. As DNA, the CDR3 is TGTGCCAGCAGTCAGGGACGTGGGGAGCTGTTTTTT.